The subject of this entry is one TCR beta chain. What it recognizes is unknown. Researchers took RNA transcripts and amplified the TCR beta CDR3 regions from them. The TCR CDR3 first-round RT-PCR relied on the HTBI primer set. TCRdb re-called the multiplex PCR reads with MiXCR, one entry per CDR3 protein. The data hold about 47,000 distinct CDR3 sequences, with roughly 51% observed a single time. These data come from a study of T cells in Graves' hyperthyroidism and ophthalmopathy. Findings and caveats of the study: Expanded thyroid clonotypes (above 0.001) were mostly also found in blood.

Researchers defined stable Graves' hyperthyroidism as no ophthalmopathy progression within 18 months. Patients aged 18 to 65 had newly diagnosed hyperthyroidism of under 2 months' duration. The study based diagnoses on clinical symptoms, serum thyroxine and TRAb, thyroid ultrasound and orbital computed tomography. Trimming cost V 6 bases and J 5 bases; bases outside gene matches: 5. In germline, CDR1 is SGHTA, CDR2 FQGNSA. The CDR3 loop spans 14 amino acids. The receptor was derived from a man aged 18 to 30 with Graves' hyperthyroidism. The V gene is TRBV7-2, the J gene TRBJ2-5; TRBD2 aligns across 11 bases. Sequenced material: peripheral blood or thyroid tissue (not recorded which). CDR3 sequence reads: CASRGSGGAETQYF. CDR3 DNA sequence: TGTGCCAGCAGGGGTAGCGGGGGGGCCGAGACCCAGTACTTC.